These 32 T cell receptor beta chains originate from one sample sequenced in a study of blood T cell repertoires in COVID-19. The data were produced by immunoSEQ multiplex PCR, yet TCRdb's version contains in-frame clones alone and is incomplete. This table has over 85,000 clones, 75% to 95% appearing once. Sequencing used peripheral blood. The receptor source for this set is a man aged 18 to 29 with acute or convalescent COVID-19.

The table lists this clone with a few counts. The V call is TRBV5-1, the J call TRBJ1-5; 7 positions agree with TRBD1. CDR1 and CDR2 from the germline V gene are SGHRS and YFSETQ. CDR3 length equals 14 residues. V lost 3 bases, J lost 2 bases, and 2 bases stayed unmatched. CDR3 sequence: CASSYRGGNQPQHF. The CDR3 nucleotides read TGCGCCAGCAGCTACAGGGGAGGCAATCAGCCCCAGCATTTT.

This clone was picked up one time. This chain uses TRBV7-2 with TRBJ2-2; 7 bases fit TRBD1. V was clipped by 7 bases and J by 6 bases; unmatched bases: 8. The CDR3 has 14 residues. Germline lookup yields CDR1 SGHTA and CDR2 FQGNSA. The CDR3 spells CASMEGGNAGELFF. The CDR3 DNA sequence: TGTGCCAGCATGGAAGGGGGCAATGCCGGGGAGCTGTTTTTT.

The chain joins TRBV29-1 to TRBJ1-1, with TRBD1 matching over 8 bases. V trimming: 2 bases; J trimming: 4 bases; junction bases outside the gene matches: 15. Germline assignment: CDR1 SQVTM and CDR2 ANQGSEA. This CDR3 is built from 17 residues. The DNA for the CDR3 is TGCAGCGTTGAACAACAGGGGGAGGAGGTTAGGGGCACTGAAGCTTTCTTT. Encoded protein: CSVEQQGEEVRGTEAFF.

The chain employs TRBV6-5 and TRBJ2-1; TRBD1 aligns across 7 bases. V lost 4 bases to trimming and J lost 7 bases; unmatched junction nucleotides: 10. Germline CDR1 MNHEY, CDR2 SVGAGI. This CDR3 has 15 amino acids. CDR3 region: CASSLARQGRNEQFF. The CDR3 region has the DNA TGTGCCAGCAGTTTAGCTCGACAGGGCAGGAATGAGCAGTTCTTC.

The genes are TRBV10-1 and TRBJ1-2, with TRBD1 matching over 7 bases. From germline, CDR1 is WNHNN and CDR2 SYGVQD (reference sequence). V shed 3 bases, J shed 6 bases, and the junction held 4 bases outside the gene matches. This CDR3 spans 13 amino acids. CDR3 sequence: CASSERDRDGYTF. The CDR3 DNA reads TGCGCCAGCAGTGAAAGGGACAGAGATGGCTACACCTTC.

The chain has TRBV30 and TRBJ1-2, with D hard to call. V was shortened by 3 bases and J by 2 bases, with 7 bases between the two germline ends. Germline values: CDR1 GTSNPN, CDR2 SVGIG (reference sequence). CDR3 length: 12 amino acids. The CDR3 sequence: CAWRSGNYGYTF. The CDR3 DNA sequence: TGTGCCTGGAGGAGCGGAAACTATGGCTACACCTTC.

This clone was observed a single time. The chain joins TRBV20-1 to TRBJ1-5, with D possibly TRBD1 on 5 matching bases. CDR1 is DFQATT and CDR2 is SNEGSKA in the germline V gene (reference sequence). CDR3 length: 14 amino acids. Trimming stripped 3 bases from V and 0 bases from J, with 9 bases between. Here the CDR3 DNA reads TGCAGTGCTAGTGCCAGGGATAGCAATCAGCCCCAGCATTTT. Encoded protein: CSASARDSNQPQHF.

V and J are TRBV18 and TRBJ1-2; no definite D call. This CDR3 spans 16 amino acids. CDR1 is KGHSH, CDR2 LQKENI, per germline. The V gene lost 0 bases and the J gene lost 7 bases, with 18 bases spanning the gap. The CDR3: CASSPPPTGGQAGYTF. The CDR3 nucleotides are TGTGCCAGCTCACCACCGCCGACCGGCGGGCAGGCTGGCTACACCTTC.

The CDR3 sequence is CASSIVLSTDTQYF. The DNA of the CDR3 is TGTGCCAGTAGTATAGTCCTCAGCACAGATACGCAGTATTTT. The V and J genes are TRBV19 and TRBJ2-3, with no clear D. Germline V CDR1 and CDR2: LNHDA, SQIVND (reference sequence). The V end was cut by 1 base, the J end by 0 bases, with 5 bases between. The CDR3 contains 14 residues.

The chain links TRBV2 to TRBJ2-3; D not certain. Germline V CDR1 and CDR2: SNHLY, FYNNEI. The CDR3 is made up of 11 amino acids. V shed 8 bases and J shed 2 bases, with 5 bases lying between them. The CDR3 region is CASLYTDTQYF. Here the CDR3 DNA reads TGTGCCAGCCTCTACACAGATACGCAGTATTTT.

This rearrangement joins TRBV7-9 to TRBJ1-5, with D possibly being TRBD1 (5 bases). Trimming pared 1 base from V and 2 bases from J, leaving 18 bases between. This CDR3 contains 18 residues. Germline CDR1 is SEHNR and CDR2 is FQNEAQ (reference sequence). CDR3 DNA: TGTGCCAGCAGCTTAGGGCAGGCAGGGCTCGTAGGCAATCAGCCCCAGCATTTT. It translates to CASSLGQAGLVGNQPQHF.

The rearrangement links TRBV7-6 to TRBJ2-2; 11 bases map to TRBD2. V shed 5 bases, J shed 5 bases, and the junction held 16 bases outside the gene matches. The CDR3 consists of 19 residues. The germline gives CDR1 SGHVS, CDR2 FNYEAQ. CDR3 DNA sequence: TGTGCCAGCAGCCGTTTCGGGCTAGCGGGGGGCGAGGGGACCGGGGAGCTGTTTTTT. Residues: CASSRFGLAGGEGTGELFF.

V is TRBV11-3 and J is TRBJ1-3, with TRBD1 identical over 10 bases. The CDR3 has 16 amino acids. J lost 0 bases, V lost 8 bases, and 7 bases had no gene match. Germline CDR1 SGHNT, CDR2 YENEEA. CDR3 protein: CASGGQGLISGNTIYF. CDR3 DNA: TGTGCCAGCGGGGGACAGGGGCTTATCTCTGGAAACACCATATATTTT.

The chain recombines TRBV6-6 with TRBJ2-7; possibly TRBD1 for D (5 bases). Germline V CDR1 and CDR2: MNHNY, SVGAGI (reference sequence). The CDR3 consists of 15 residues. V shed 2 bases and J shed 3 bases, with 14 bases lying between them. CDR3 sequence (DNA): TGTGCCAGCAGTTACACACCACAGGCTAACTACGAGCAGTACTTC. It translates to CASSYTPQANYEQYF.

This clone is a singleton in its sample. The gene calls are TRBV6-5 and TRBJ2-2, with a weak D call TRBD1 (5 bases). The CDR3 is 14 residues long. In germline, CDR1 is MNHEY, CDR2 SVGAGI. V lost 5 bases and J 1 base, leaving 8 bases between the germline ends. CDR3 residues: CASSPDRNTGELFF. For the CDR3, the DNA is TGTGCCAGCAGTCCTGACAGGAACACCGGGGAGCTGTTTTTT.

V usage is TRBV11-3 and J usage is TRBJ1-1; no reliable D call. This CDR3 comprises 14 residues. The V end was cut by 0 bases, the J end by 4 bases, with 9 bases between. The V gene's germline CDR1 is SGHNT and CDR2 YENEEA. CDR3 sequence reads: CASSLEGSSTEAFF. CDR3 sequence (DNA): TGTGCCAGCAGCTTAGAGGGCAGTAGCACTGAAGCTTTCTTT. Combining the CDR3 with reference TRBV11-3 and TRBJ1-1 gives the whole variable domain EAGVVQSPRYKIIEKKQPVAFWCNPISGHNTLYWYLQNLGQGPELLIRYENEEAVDDSQLPKDRFSAERLKGVDSTLKIQPAELGDSAVYLCASSLEGSSTEAFFGQGTRLTVV.

CDR3 sequence reads: CASRRGTGDGYTF. The CDR3 bases are TGTGCCAGCAGGAGAGGGACAGGGGATGGCTACACCTTC. V usage is TRBV2 and J usage is TRBJ1-2, with TRBD1 matching over 10 bases. With V trimmed by 6 bases and J by 6 bases, 4 bases remained unmatched. The CDR3 is 13 amino acids. Germline CDR1 reads SNHLY; CDR2 reads FYNNEI.

The rearrangement joins TRBV6-2 or TRBV6-3 to TRBJ2-7; 8 nucleotides line up with TRBD2. Germline V gene sequence: CDR1 MNHEY, CDR2 SVGEGT. The J segment lost 0 bases and the V segment lost 2 bases, leaving 6 bases of the junction unmatched. CDR3 length equals 16 residues. In nucleotides, the CDR3 is TGTGCCAGCAGTTACCAAGCGGGGGCTAGCTCCTACGAGCAGTACTTC. Its protein is CASSYQAGASSYEQYF.

This chain links TRBV15 with TRBJ1-2, with 10 bases aligning to TRBD1. The V gene's germline CDR1 is LNHNV and CDR2 YYDKDF (reference sequence). Trimming took 3 bases from V and 3 from J; bases not matched to a gene: 1. There are 14 residues in the CDR3. CDR3 DNA sequence: TGTGCCACCAGCAGCGGACAGGGGGACTATGGCTACACCTTC. It specifies CATSSGQGDYGYTF.

To note about this clone: A junction end diverges from the germline sequence, so it may reflect a read error. V usage is TRBV9 and J usage is TRBJ2-1, with a tentative D call TRBD2 (5 bases). Germline CDR1 reads SGDLS; CDR2 reads YYNGEE. CDR3 length: 13 amino acids. CDR3 nucleotide sequence: TGTGCCAGCAGCGTTGGACTGCCCAATGTGCAGTTCTTC. Amino acids: CASSVGLPNVQFF.

The gene calls are TRBV7-6 and TRBJ2-3, with 8 bases aligning to TRBD2. Per the germline V gene, CDR1 is SGHVS and CDR2 is FNYEAQ. The CDR3 contains 17 residues. V lost 3 bases to trimming and J lost 0 bases; unmatched junction nucleotides: 8. CDR3 protein: CASSLLAGGPSTDTQYF. The CDR3 nucleotides read TGTGCCAGCAGCTTGCTCGCGGGGGGTCCTAGCACAGATACGCAGTATTTT. Looking up the rest from reference TRBV7-6 and TRBJ2-3 gives the full variable domain: GAGVSQSPRYKVTKRGQDVALRCDPISGHVSLYWYRQALGQGPEFLTYFNYEAQQDKSGLPNDRFSAERPEGSISTLTIQRTEQRDSAMYRCASSLLAGGPSTDTQYFGPGTRLTVL.

In this sample, this clone turned up a few times. The chain uses TRBV7-9 and TRBJ1-6; TRBD1 agrees at 10 bases. Germline V gene data show CDR1 as SEHNR and CDR2 as FQNEAQ (reference sequence). After removal of 3 bases from V and 8 bases from J, the junction contained 10 bases not matched to a gene. The CDR3 is made up of 17 amino acids. DNA for the CDR3: TGTGCCAGCAGCTTTCGGACAGGGGGGGTAGGAGATTCACCCCTCCACTTT. This sequence encodes CASSFRTGGVGDSPLHF.

The rearrangement uses TRBV6-6 and TRBJ2-7, with TRBD1 identical over 9 bases. This CDR3 is 16 amino acids long. CDR1 MNHNY and CDR2 SVGAGI come from the germline V gene (reference sequence). Trimming cost V 5 bases and J 1 base; bases outside gene matches: 9. Written as DNA, the CDR3 is TGTGCCAGCAGTAACGACCCGGGACAGGGATCCTACGAGCAGTACTTC. It translates to CASSNDPGQGSYEQYF.

This chain connects TRBV25-1 to TRBJ2-5, with 7 bases aligning to TRBD2. The germline V gene has CDR1 MGHDK and CDR2 SYGVNS. The CDR3 sequence is 13 residues long. Trimming removed 7 bases from V and 5 bases from J; junction bases left unmatched: 7. The CDR3 DNA reads as TGTGCCAGCACTCGGATGGGGGGGGAGACCCAGTACTTC. It is translated as CASTRMGGETQYF.

This chain uses TRBV7-9 with TRBJ2-1; 9 bases fit TRBD2. Germline assignment: CDR1 SEHNR and CDR2 FQNEAQ (reference sequence). Unmatched junction bases numbered 12, after V lost 6 bases and J lost 6 bases. CDR3 length: 16 residues. CDR3 coding DNA: TGTGCCAGCAGTTCACCCGGGACTAGCATCGGCAATGAGCAGTTCTTC. It encodes CASSSPGTSIGNEQFF.

V is TRBV19 and J is TRBJ2-1; 7 bases fit TRBD2. The germline CDR1 and CDR2 sequences are LNHDA and SQIVND (reference sequence). The CDR3 covers 16 residues. V shed 2 bases and J 4 bases; nucleotides not matched to a gene: 8. The CDR3 region is CASSIMAGVPYNEQFF. The CDR3 DNA reads as TGTGCCAGTAGTATAATGGCGGGGGTTCCATACAATGAGCAGTTCTTC.

The chain joins TRBV9 to TRBJ1-3; 7 bases match TRBD1. Looked up from germline, CDR1 is SGDLS and CDR2 is YYNGEE. The CDR3 sequence is 15 residues long. V gave up 0 bases and J gave up 8 bases; unmatched junction bases: 8. CDR3 amino acids: CASSVGGGGAYTIYF. CDR3 in DNA: TGTGCCAGCAGCGTAGGTGGAGGGGGCGCATACACCATATATTTT.

V gene TRBV6-5 combines with J gene TRBJ1-1, with D unresolved. The V end was cut by 3 bases, the J end by 3 bases, with 8 bases between. CDR3 length: 13 residues. Germline loops: CDR1 MNHEY, CDR2 SVGAGI. The DNA of the CDR3 is TGTGCCAGCAGTTATGGGGAGGACACTGAAGCTTTCTTT. It specifies CASSYGEDTEAFF.

This chain links TRBV9 with TRBJ2-3; 13 nucleotides line up with TRBD2. The trim removed 4 bases at V and 2 bases at J, leaving 7 bases unmatched. CDR1 SGDLS and CDR2 YYNGEE come from the germline V gene. The CDR3 has 17 amino acids. The CDR3 loop is CASSPPTSGGYTDTQYF. The CDR3 DNA sequence: TGTGCCAGCAGCCCACCGACTAGCGGGGGGTACACAGATACGCAGTATTTT.

CDR3 amino acids: CASSFRLGGLGYTF. Here the CDR3 DNA reads TGTGCCAGCAGCTTTCGTTTGGGGGGTCTTGGCTACACCTTC. The chain employs TRBV5-6 and TRBJ1-2; D may be TRBD1 (5 bases). The germline gives CDR1 SGHDT, CDR2 YYEEEE. This CDR3 comprises 14 residues. Trimming cost V 2 bases and J 7 bases, with 15 bases left between them.

V gene TRBV4-2 combines with J gene TRBJ1-3; D remains ambiguous. Germline CDR1 and CDR2: LGHNA and YNFKEQ. V was cut by 0 bases and J by 4 bases, with 13 bases left in between. The CDR3 contains 16 residues. The CDR3 DNA reads as TGTGCCAGCAGCCAAGAGTCCGGGAGGAGAGGAAACACCATATATTTT. Amino acid sequence: CASSQESGRRGNTIYF.

The CDR3 bases are TGTGCCAGTAGTATGGGGACAGGCTCCTACGAGCAGTACTTC. This gives the protein CASSMGTGSYEQYF. This sequence joins TRBV19 and TRBJ2-7; 8 positions match TRBD1. The length of the CDR3 is 14 residues. Trimming took 3 bases from V and 0 from J; bases not matched to a gene: 1. The germline V gene encodes CDR1 LNHDA and CDR2 SQIVND (reference sequence).